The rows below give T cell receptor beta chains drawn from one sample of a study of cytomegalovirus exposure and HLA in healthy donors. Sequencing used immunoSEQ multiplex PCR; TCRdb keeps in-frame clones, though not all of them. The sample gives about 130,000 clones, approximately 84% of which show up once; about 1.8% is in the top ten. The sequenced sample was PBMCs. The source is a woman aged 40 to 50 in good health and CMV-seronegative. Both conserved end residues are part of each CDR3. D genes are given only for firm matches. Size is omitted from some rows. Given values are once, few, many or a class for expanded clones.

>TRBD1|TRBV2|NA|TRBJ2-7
CASKGSPGGAYEQYF
TGTGCCAGCAAGGGGAGCCCAGGGGGCGCATACGAGCAGTACTTC
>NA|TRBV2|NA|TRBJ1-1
CASMGGVNTEAFF
TGTGCCTCAATGGGGGGGGTGAACACTGAAGCTTTCTTT
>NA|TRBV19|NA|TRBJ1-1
CANRLQENTEAFF
TGTGCCAATAGACTACAGGAGAACACTGAAGCTTTCTTT
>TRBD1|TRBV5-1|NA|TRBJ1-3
CASRPDGTDGNTIYF
TGCGCCAGCAGGCCCGACGGGACAGATGGAAACACCATATATTTT
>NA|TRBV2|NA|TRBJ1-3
CASIKQGNSGNTIYF
TGTGCCAGCATTAAACAGGGCAACTCTGGAAACACCATATATTTT
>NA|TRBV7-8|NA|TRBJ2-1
CASRQGGREESGEQFF
TGTGCCAGCAGGCAGGGAGGCAGGGAGGAGAGTGGAGAGCAGTTCTTC
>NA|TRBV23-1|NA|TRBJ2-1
CASSRRGVKSGNEQFF
TGCGCCAGCAGTCGGCGGGGTGTAAAGTCCGGGAATGAGCAGTTCTTC
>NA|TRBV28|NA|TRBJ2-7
CASSLWAVSYEQYF
TGTGCCAGCAGTTTATGGGCAGTTTCCTACGAGCAGTACTTC
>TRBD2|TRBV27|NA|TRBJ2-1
CASSLSPRAGVVNEQFF
TGTGCCAGCAGTTTATCCCCCCGAGCGGGGGTGGTCAATGAGCAGTTCTTC
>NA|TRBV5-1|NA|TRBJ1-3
CASSSTGNSGNTIYF
TGCGCCAGCAGCTCCACAGGCAACTCTGGAAACACCATATATTTT
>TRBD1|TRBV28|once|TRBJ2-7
CASLLPGTGLHEQYF
TGTGCCAGCTTACTCCCCGGGACAGGGTTACACGAGCAGTACTTC
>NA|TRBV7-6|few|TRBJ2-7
CASSLQHSYEQYF
TGTGCCAGCAGCTTACAACACTCCTACGAGCAGTACTTC
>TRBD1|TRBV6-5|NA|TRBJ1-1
CASSSRTGNTEAFF
TGTGCCAGCAGTTCGAGGACAGGGAACACTGAAGCTTTCTTT
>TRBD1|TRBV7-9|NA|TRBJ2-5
CASSSTGQGTKETQYF
TGTGCCAGCAGCTCTACGGGACAGGGGACGAAAGAGACCCAGTACTTC
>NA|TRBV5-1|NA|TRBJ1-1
CASSSEGSEAFF
TGCGCCAGCAGCTCGGAGGGCTCTGAAGCTTTCTTT
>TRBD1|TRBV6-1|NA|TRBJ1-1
CASRTGGNTEAFF
TGTGCCAGCAGGACAGGGGGGAACACTGAAGCTTTCTTT
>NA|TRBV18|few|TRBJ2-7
CASSPQSLDISYEQYF
TGTGCCAGCTCACCACAAAGCCTCGATATCTCCTACGAGCAGTACTTC
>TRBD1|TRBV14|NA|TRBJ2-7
CASSQVIRDRGSHEQYF
TGTGCCAGCAGCCAAGTTATAAGGGACAGGGGAAGTCACGAGCAGTACTTC
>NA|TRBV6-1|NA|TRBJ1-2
CASSEAQGPLNYGYTF
TGTGCCAGCAGTGAAGCGCAGGGGCCTCTTAACTATGGCTACACCTTC
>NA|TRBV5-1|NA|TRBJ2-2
CASSLVPLGHPSNTGELFF
TGCGCCAGCAGCTTGGTACCCCTTGGACATCCTTCGAACACCGGGGAGCTGTTTTTT
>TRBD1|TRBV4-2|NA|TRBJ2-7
CASSLDRATYEQYF
TGTGCCAGCAGCCTGGACAGGGCAACCTACGAGCAGTACTTC
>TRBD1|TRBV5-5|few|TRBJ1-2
CASYRTGGSGYTF
TGTGCCAGCTATAGGACAGGGGGTAGTGGCTACACCTTC
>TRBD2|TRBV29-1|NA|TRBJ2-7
CSVDGLAGSYEQYF
TGCAGCGTCGACGGACTAGCGGGCTCCTACGAGCAGTACTTC
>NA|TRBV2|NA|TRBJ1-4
CASSEAGRREKLFF
TGTGCCAGCAGTGAAGCTGGGAGAAGAGAAAAACTGTTTTTT
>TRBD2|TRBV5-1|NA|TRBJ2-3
CASSLASGSVDTQYF
TGCGCCAGCAGCTTAGCTAGCGGGAGCGTGGATACGCAGTATTTT
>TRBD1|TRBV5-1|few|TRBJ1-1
CASSWTGGDTEAFF
TGCGCCAGCAGCTGGACAGGGGGTGACACTGAAGCTTTCTTT
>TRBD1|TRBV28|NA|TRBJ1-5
CASSSGTAKSYQPQHF
TGTGCCAGCAGTTCAGGGACAGCGAAAAGTTATCAGCCCCAGCATTTT
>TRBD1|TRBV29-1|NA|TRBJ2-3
CSVALDRGGTDTQYF
TGCAGCGTTGCCCTTGACAGGGGTGGCACAGATACGCAGTATTTT
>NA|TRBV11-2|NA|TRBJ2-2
CASSHTGELFF
TGTGCCAGCAGCCATACCGGGGAGCTGTTTTTT
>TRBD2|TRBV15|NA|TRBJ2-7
CATSSDPGTSGSLNYEQYF
TGTGCCACCAGCAGTGACCCTGGGACTAGCGGGAGTTTGAACTACGAGCAGTACTTC
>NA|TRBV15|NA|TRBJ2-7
CATSRDLGMNSYEQYF
TGTGCCACCAGCAGAGATCTGGGCATGAACTCCTACGAGCAGTACTTC
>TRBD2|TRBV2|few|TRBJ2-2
CATDRLTSMGELFF
TGTGCCACCGACCGCTTGACTAGCATGGGGGAGCTGTTTTTT
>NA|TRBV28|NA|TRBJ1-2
CASSLSDTYGYTF
TGTGCCAGCAGTTTATCGGACACCTATGGCTACACCTTC
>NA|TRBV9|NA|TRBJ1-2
CASSAATGSNTNYGYTF
TGTGCCAGCAGCGCGGCGACAGGATCCAATACGAACTATGGCTACACCTTC
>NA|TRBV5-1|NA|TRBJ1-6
CASSLLTGSESPLHF
TGCGCCAGCAGCCTACTAACAGGGTCGGAGTCACCCCTCCACTTT
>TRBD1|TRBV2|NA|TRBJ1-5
CASSPGQLNQPQHF
TGTGCCAGCAGCCCGGGACAGTTAAATCAGCCCCAGCATTTT
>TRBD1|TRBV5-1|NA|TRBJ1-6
CASGRDRHNSPLHF
TGCGCCAGCGGAAGGGACAGACATAATTCACCCCTCCACTTT
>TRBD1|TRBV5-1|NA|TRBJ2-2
CASRQGIGIGVNGELFF
TGCGCCAGCCGACAGGGTATCGGCATTGGGGTAAACGGGGAGCTGTTTTTT
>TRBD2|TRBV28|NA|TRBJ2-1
CASSLTGLVNNEQFF
TGTGCCAGCAGTCTTACGGGACTAGTAAACAATGAGCAGTTCTTC
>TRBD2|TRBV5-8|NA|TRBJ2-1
CASSVGLAGPYEQFF
TGTGCCAGCAGCGTTGGACTAGCGGGGCCCTATGAGCAGTTCTTC
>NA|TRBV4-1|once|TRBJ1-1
CASSQSGITEAFF
TGCGCCAGCAGCCAATCTGGCATCACTGAAGCTTTCTTT
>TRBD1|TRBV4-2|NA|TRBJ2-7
CASSQEMVGGSSYEQYF
TGTGCCAGCAGCCAAGAGATGGTAGGGGGCAGTAGCTACGAGCAGTACTTC
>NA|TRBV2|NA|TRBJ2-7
CASEVGGISYEQYF
TGTGCCAGCGAAGTAGGCGGGATTAGCTACGAGCAGTACTTC
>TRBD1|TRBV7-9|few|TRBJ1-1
CASRETGGRAEAFF
TGTGCCAGCAGGGAAACAGGGGGCAGGGCTGAAGCTTTCTTT
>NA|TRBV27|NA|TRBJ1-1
CASSLGMNTEAFF
TGTGCCAGCAGTTTAGGCATGAACACTGAAGCTTTCTTT
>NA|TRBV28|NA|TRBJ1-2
CASTLDGGHGYTF
TGTGCCAGCACCCTGGATGGGGGCCATGGCTACACCTTC
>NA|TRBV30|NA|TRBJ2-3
CAWRDFGGSGDTQYF
TGTGCCTGGAGAGACTTTGGGGGCTCGGGAGATACGCAGTATTTT
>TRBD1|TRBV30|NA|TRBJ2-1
CARGDRGFCNEQFF
TGTGCCCGGGGGGACAGGGGGTTCTGCAATGAGCAGTTCTTC
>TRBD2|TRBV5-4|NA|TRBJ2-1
CASSLAGLYNEQFF
TGTGCCAGCAGCCTAGCGGGACTCTACAATGAGCAGTTCTTC
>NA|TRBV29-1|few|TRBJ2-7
CSVYDGGYEQYF
TGCAGCGTTTACGACGGAGGGTACGAGCAGTACTTC
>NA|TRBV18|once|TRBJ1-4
CASSPPDGLNEKLFF
TGTGCCAGCTCACCCCCGGACGGACTTAATGAAAAACTGTTTTTT
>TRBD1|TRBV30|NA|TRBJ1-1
CAWSVHVGTVQTEAFF
TGTGCCTGGAGTGTACATGTGGGGACAGTTCAAACTGAAGCTTTCTTT
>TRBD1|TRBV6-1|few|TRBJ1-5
CASSGQGSNQPQHF
TGTGCCAGCAGTGGACAGGGTAGCAATCAGCCCCAGCATTTT
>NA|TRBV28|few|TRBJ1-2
CASSQGLSYGYTF
TGTGCCAGCAGCCAGGGACTTAGCTATGGCTACACCTTC
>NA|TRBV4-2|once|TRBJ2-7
CASSQERSGDSYEQYF
TGTGCCAGCAGCCAAGAACGGTCGGGTGATTCCTACGAGCAGTACTTC